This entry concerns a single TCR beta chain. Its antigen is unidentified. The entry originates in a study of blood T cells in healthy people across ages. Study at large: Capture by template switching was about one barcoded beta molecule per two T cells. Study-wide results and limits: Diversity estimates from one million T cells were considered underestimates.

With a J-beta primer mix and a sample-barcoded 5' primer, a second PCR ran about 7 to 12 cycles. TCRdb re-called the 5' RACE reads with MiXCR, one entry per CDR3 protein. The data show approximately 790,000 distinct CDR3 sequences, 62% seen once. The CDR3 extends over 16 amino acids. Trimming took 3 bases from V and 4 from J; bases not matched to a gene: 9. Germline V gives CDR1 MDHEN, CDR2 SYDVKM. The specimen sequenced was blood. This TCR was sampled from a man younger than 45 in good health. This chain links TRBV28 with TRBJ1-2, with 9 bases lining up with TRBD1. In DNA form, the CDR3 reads TGTGCCAGCAGTTTCCCAATACAGGGGGCAGTCTATGGCTACACCTTC. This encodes CASSFPIQGAVYGYTF.